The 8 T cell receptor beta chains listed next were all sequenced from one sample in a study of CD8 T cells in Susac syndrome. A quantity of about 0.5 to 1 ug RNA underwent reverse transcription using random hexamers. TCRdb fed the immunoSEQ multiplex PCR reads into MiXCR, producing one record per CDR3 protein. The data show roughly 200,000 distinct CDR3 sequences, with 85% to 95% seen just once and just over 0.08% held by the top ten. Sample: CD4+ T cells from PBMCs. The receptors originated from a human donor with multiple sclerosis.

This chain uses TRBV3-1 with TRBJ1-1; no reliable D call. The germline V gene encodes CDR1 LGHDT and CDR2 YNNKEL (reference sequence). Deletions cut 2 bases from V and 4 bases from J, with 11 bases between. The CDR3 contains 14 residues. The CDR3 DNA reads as TGTGCCAGCAGCCAAAGGGTGACGGGCACTGAAGCTTTCTTT. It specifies CASSQRVTGTEAFF.

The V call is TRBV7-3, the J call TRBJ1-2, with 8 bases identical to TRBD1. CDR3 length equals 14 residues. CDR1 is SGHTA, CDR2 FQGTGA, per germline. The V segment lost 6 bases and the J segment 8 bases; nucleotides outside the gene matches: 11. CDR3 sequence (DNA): TGTGCCAGCAGTCCCGCAGGGGGCGGACGAGGCTACACCTTC. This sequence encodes CASSPAGGGRGYTF.

CDR3 sequence (DNA): TGTGCCAGCAGCCTTCGGGGGGCAGATACGCAGTATTTT. This sequence encodes CASSLRGADTQYF. The chain recombines TRBV3-1 with TRBJ2-3; 7 bases match TRBD2. This CDR3 spans 13 amino acids. V shed 4 bases, J shed 4 bases, and the junction held 2 bases outside the gene matches. CDR1 and CDR2 (germline): LGHDT, YNNKEL (reference sequence).

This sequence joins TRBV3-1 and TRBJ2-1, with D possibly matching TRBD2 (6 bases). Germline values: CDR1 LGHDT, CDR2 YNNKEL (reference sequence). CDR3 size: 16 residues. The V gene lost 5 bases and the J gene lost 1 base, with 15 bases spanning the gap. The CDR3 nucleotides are TGTGCCAGCAGCGGCGGGACCCGGACATCCTACAATGAGCAGTTCTTC. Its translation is CASSGGTRTSYNEQFF.

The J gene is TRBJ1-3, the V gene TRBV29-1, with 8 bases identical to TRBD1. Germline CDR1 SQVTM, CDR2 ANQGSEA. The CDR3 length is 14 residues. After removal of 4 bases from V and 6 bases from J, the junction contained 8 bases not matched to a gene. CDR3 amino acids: CSVAIQGAENTIYF. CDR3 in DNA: TGCAGCGTTGCTATCCAGGGGGCTGAAAACACCATATATTTT.

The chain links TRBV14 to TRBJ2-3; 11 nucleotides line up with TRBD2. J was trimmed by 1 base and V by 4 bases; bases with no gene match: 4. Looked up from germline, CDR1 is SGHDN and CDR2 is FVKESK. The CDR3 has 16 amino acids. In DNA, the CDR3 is TGTGCCAGCAGCCTGAGACTAGCGGGGCGCACAGATACGCAGTATTTT. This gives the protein CASSLRLAGRTDTQYF. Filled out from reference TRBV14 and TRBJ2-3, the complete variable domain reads EAGVTQFPSHSVIEKGQTVTLRCDPISGHDNLYWYRRVMGKEIKFLLHFVKESKQDESGMPNNRFLAERTGGTYSTLKVQPAELEDSGVYFCASSLRLAGRTDTQYFGPGTRLTVL.

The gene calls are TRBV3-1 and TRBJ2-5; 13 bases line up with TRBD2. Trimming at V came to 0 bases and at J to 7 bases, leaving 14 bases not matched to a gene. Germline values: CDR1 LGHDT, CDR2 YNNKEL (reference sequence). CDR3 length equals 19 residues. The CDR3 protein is CASSQDPGLAGLRGATQYF. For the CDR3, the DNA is TGTGCCAGCAGCCAAGACCCGGGACTAGCGGGGCTTCGAGGTGCGACCCAGTACTTC.

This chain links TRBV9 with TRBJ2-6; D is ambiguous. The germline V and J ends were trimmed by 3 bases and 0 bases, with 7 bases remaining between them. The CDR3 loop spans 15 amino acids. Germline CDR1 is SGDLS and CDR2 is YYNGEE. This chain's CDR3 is CASSDINSGANVLTF. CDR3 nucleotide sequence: TGTGCCAGCAGCGATATAAACTCTGGGGCCAACGTCCTGACTTTC.